Shown below are 15 T cell receptor beta chains from a single sample sequenced in a study of OX40 agonist ivuxolimab in advanced cancers. The method was immunoSEQ multiplex PCR; TCRdb's version includes in-frame clones alone and lacks a portion of them. The data show 90,000 to 100,000 clones, 90% seen once. The specimen was CD4+ or CD8+ T cells sorted from blood, collected in a trial of the OX40 agonist ivuxolimab. Receptor source: an adult with an advanced solid tumor such as melanoma, head and neck, liver or kidney cancer.

This clone has only one observation. The V and J genes are TRBV2 and TRBJ2-3; 7 bases are a match to TRBD2. The CDR3 spans 14 residues. V lost 8 bases and J lost 1; bases outside the gene matches: 6. The germline gives CDR1 SNHLY, CDR2 FYNNEI. CDR3 in DNA: TGTGCCAGCCGATTTCGGGGGGGCACAGATACGCAGTATTTT. Translating gives CASRFRGGTDTQYF.

This chain uses TRBV18 with TRBJ1-4; the match to TRBD1 covers 10 bases. The CDR3 runs 20 residues. Germline V gene sequence: CDR1 KGHSH, CDR2 LQKENI. V trimming: 0 bases; J trimming: 3 bases; junction bases outside the gene matches: 13. CDR3 loop: CASSPPFKDRDRGSNEKLFF. The CDR3 coding sequence is TGTGCCAGCTCACCACCTTTCAAGGATCGGGACAGGGGATCTAATGAAAAACTGTTTTTT.

The gene calls are TRBV5-1 and TRBJ2-7, with 10 bases fitting TRBD2. With 4 bases clipped from V and 5 bases from J, the junction kept 15 bases outside the gene matches. Germline-derived CDR1 and CDR2 are SGHRS and YFSETQ. CDR3 length: 17 residues. The CDR3 region is CASSPNPVAGGRNEQYF. For the CDR3, the DNA is TGCGCCAGCAGCCCCAATCCCGTAGCGGGAGGTCGGAACGAGCAGTACTTC.

The rearrangement joins TRBV2 to TRBJ2-3, with 8 bases aligning to TRBD2. The CDR3 runs to 11 residues. The J segment lost 13 bases and the V segment lost 6 bases, leaving 6 bases of the junction unmatched. Germline CDR1 is SNHLY and CDR2 is FYNNEI. The CDR3 DNA follows: TGTGCCAGCAGGCCGGGACTAGTGAAGTATTTT. Encoded protein: CASRPGLVKYF.

The chain joins TRBV5-4 to TRBJ1-1, with unresolved D. The ends were cut back, 0 bases at V and 3 bases at J, with 9 bases in the middle. The length of the CDR3 is 14 residues. Germline CDR1 SGHNT, CDR2 YYREEE (reference sequence). DNA for the CDR3: TGTGCCAGCAGCTTGGTGGGCGGGGACACTGAAGCTTTCTTT. Protein product: CASSLVGGDTEAFF. Full variable domain (remainder filled in from reference TRBV5-4 and TRBJ1-1): ETGVTQSPTHLIKTRGQQVTLRCSSQSGHNTVSWYQQALGQGPQFIFQYYREEENGRGNFPPRFSGLQFPNYSSELNVNALELDDSALYLCASSLVGGDTEAFFGQGTRLTVV.

The V call is TRBV5-6, the J call TRBJ2-5, with 12 bases identical to TRBD2. This CDR3 has 16 residues. The V gene end was trimmed by 5 bases and the J gene end by 0 bases; junction bases not matched to a gene: 5. Germline CDR1 reads SGHDT; CDR2 reads YYEEEE. The CDR3 sequence is CASRPTSGRYQETQYF. The CDR3, as DNA: TGTGCCAGCAGACCGACTAGCGGGAGATACCAAGAGACCCAGTACTTC.

The rearrangement links TRBV9 to TRBJ1-4; D is uncertain. From germline, CDR1 is SGDLS and CDR2 YYNGEE. The CDR3 loop spans 14 amino acids. V was pared by 3 bases and J by 10 bases, with 16 bases between. CDR3 bases: TGTGCCAGCAGCGAAGGAGCGACGGGAGTAAAACTGTTTTTT. This sequence encodes CASSEGATGVKLFF.

This clone appeared a single time. The CDR3 DNA is TGTGCCAGCAGTGAAGAGGGAAACAGCGATTCACCCCTCCACTTT. Its protein is CASSEEGNSDSPLHF. The chain recombines TRBV2 with TRBJ1-6, with D unclear. The germline gives CDR1 SNHLY, CDR2 FYNNEI. This CDR3 has 15 amino acids. V lost 1 base to trimming and J lost 8 bases, with 12 bases between them.

The chain combines TRBV10-3 with TRBJ2-6, with TRBD2 as a possible D gene (6 bases). Germline V CDR1 and CDR2: ENHRY, SYGVKD. V was cut by 3 bases and J by 2 bases, with 11 bases left in between. CDR3 size: 16 residues. CDR3 in amino acids: CAISDPGVAGANVLTF. CDR3 in DNA: TGTGCCATCAGTGATCCGGGGGTGGCTGGGGCCAACGTCCTGACTTTC.

V is TRBV28 and J is TRBJ1-2; 8 bases are a match to TRBD1. The CDR3 has 13 amino acids. The germline V gene encodes CDR1 MDHEN and CDR2 SYDVKM. V shed 6 bases, J shed 8 bases, and the junction held 8 bases outside the gene matches. CDR3 amino acids: CASSKDRVGGYTF. The CDR3 DNA sequence: TGTGCCAGCAGCAAGGACAGGGTGGGAGGCTACACCTTC.

J is TRBJ1-1 and V is TRBV29-1; D unresolved. Trimming pared 4 bases from V and 1 base from J, leaving 10 bases between. The CDR3 totals 13 residues. From germline, CDR1 is SQVTM and CDR2 ANQGSEA. The CDR3 region is CSVVGRGNTEAFF. DNA of the CDR3: TGCAGCGTTGTGGGCCGGGGGAACACTGAAGCTTTCTTT.

The chain employs TRBV27 and TRBJ2-2, with a weak D call TRBD2 (6 bases). This CDR3 spans 16 amino acids. V was pared by 1 base and J by 4 bases, with 13 bases between. The germline gives CDR1 MNHEY, CDR2 SMNVEV (reference sequence). The DNA for the CDR3 is TGTGCCAGCAGTTTATGGGGGGTGCGAGGCACCGGGGAGCTGTTTTTT. Protein: CASSLWGVRGTGELFF.

The chain combines TRBV19 with TRBJ1-3; D remains unclear. Per germline, CDR1 LNHDA and CDR2 SQIVND (reference sequence). V lost 7 bases and J lost 1, with 11 bases in between. The CDR3 loop spans 14 amino acids. DNA of the CDR3: TGTGCCAGTAATAACGGAGGTTCTGGAAACACCATATATTTT. This translates into CASNNGGSGNTIYF.

The rearrangement links TRBV7-6 to TRBJ2-5; TRBD2 aligns across 9 bases. Looked up from germline, CDR1 is SGHVS and CDR2 is FNYEAQ. J was trimmed by 4 bases and V by 5 bases; bases with no gene match: 5. This CDR3 is built from 14 residues. The CDR3 loop is CASSPLAGSETQYF. In DNA, the CDR3 is TGTGCCAGCAGCCCTCTAGCGGGGTCAGAGACCCAGTACTTC.

The rearrangement joins TRBV14 to TRBJ2-3, with 9 nucleotides matching TRBD2. After removal of 3 bases from V and 0 bases from J, the junction contained 7 bases not matched to a gene. The CDR3 is made up of 17 amino acids. Germline assignment: CDR1 SGHDN and CDR2 FVKESK. The DNA for the CDR3 is TGTGCCAGCAGCCACCTGACTAGCGGAACTAGCACAGATACGCAGTATTTT. Amino acids: CASSHLTSGTSTDTQYF.